This T cell receptor beta chain was sequenced for a study of cytomegalovirus exposure and HLA in healthy donors. Background on the study: The 120 or so validation repertoires used the same platform as the roughly 670 first-cohort repertoires (as reported by a later analysis).

Concerning this clone: Its antigen remains unknown.

The CDR3 loop spans 15 amino acids. Germline CDR1 reads ENHRY; CDR2 reads SYGVKD. Deletions cut 4 bases from V and 2 bases from J, with 12 bases between. General observations from the study: Through in vitro validation, three CMV-associated chains were shown to be specific for CMV antigens.

The data were produced by immunoSEQ multiplex PCR, yet TCRdb's version contains in-frame clones alone and is incomplete. The data hold 65,000 to 75,000 clones, with 94% observed a single time. The receptor's source is a man in his late teens or twenties in good health and CMV-seropositive. The chain recombines TRBV10-3 with TRBJ1-3, with D unclear. Sequences were obtained from PBMCs. CDR3 residues: CAISGLQEAGNTIYF. CDR3 DNA: TGTGCCATCAGTGGCCTTCAGGAAGCTGGAAACACCATATATTTT.